Reported below is one T cell receptor beta chain. This beta chain represents an off-target read in a library built for alpha chains; its size is of limited meaning. Germline V gene lookup returns CDR1 SGHTA and CDR2 FQGNSA. J was trimmed by 0 bases and V by 5 bases; bases with no gene match: 10. The CDR3 contains 16 residues. This sample was taken from a study of spatial heterogeneity in lung cancer. The overall study: Beta-chain sequences were consistently detected more often than alpha-chain sequences.

Time point indicated: sample taken at primary tumor resection. The study sequenced unsorted whole RNA from tumor, nontumor lung or frozen PBMC. The donor population consisted of some 70 patients with untreated, early-stage non-small cell lung cancer. TCRdb analysed the 5' RACE reads with MiXCR anew, one entry per CDR3 protein. The sample carries 4,000 to 5,000 distinct CDR3 sequences, about 23% recorded once. Sample: PBMCs, taken at surgery. The chain has TRBV7-2 and TRBJ2-7, with TRBD1 matching 7 bases. This clonotype originated in a female donor with early-stage non-small cell lung cancer. CDR3 sequence (DNA): TGTGCCAGCAGCCAAAGACAGGGCCCCAGCTCCTACGAGCAGTACTTC. Translation: CASSQRQGPSSYEQYF. Variable domain in full (rest from reference TRBV7-2 and TRBJ2-7): GAGVSQSPSNKVTEKGKDVELRCDPISGHTALYWYRQSLGQGLEFLIYFQGNSAPDKSGLPSDRFSAERTGGSVSTLTIQRTQQEDSAVYLCASSQRQGPSSYEQYFGPGTRLTVT.